A single T cell receptor beta chain is shown here with its context. Its antigen is unknown. Assay used: immunoSEQ multiplex PCR; TCRdb lists only in-frame clones, some missing. The table includes some 2.1 million clones, roughly 95% detected once. The entry originates in a study of shared clonotypes between healthy human individuals. Study overall: Donor composition was two women and a few men, aged 18 to 49. Notes on the study in general: Naive subsets generally exceeded memory subsets in estimated richness. Generation probabilities were higher for clonotypes shared across all four sorted-subset donors than for unshared ones.

Selected positively for CCR7 and CD45RO-negative, naive CD8 cells excluded terminally differentiated effector memory CD45RA+ cells. Germline V CDR1 and CDR2: SQVTM, ANQGSEA. V dropped 6 bases and J dropped 4 bases, with 17 bases sitting between them. This CDR3 is built from 14 residues. V gene TRBV29-1 combines with J gene TRBJ2-3; D remains unclear. The sequencing sample was made of naive CD8+ T cells from PBMCs. This receptor was taken from a young man in good health. Some clones in this sample may be carry-over from other donors' samples. The CDR3 DNA follows: TGCAGCGTGCCACAGTGGCTCGGCGCAGATACGCAGTATTTT. Protein product: CSVPQWLGADTQYF.